The 20 T cell receptor beta chains below were found in one sample sequenced in a study of blood T cell repertoires in COVID-19. Sequencing used immunoSEQ multiplex PCR; TCRdb keeps in-frame clones, though not all of them. This repertoire shows roughly 260,000 clones, roughly four fifths found once; its top ten account for roughly 4.7%. Material for sequencing was peripheral blood. These receptors came from an older woman with acute or convalescent COVID-19.

V is TRBV7-9 and J is TRBJ1-1; TRBD1 might be the D (6 bases). The V and J ends lost 5 bases and 4 bases respectively, with 11 bases between them. This CDR3 has 13 amino acids. Germline V CDR1 and CDR2: SEHNR, FQNEAQ (reference sequence). CDR3 sequence reads: CASSETGPTEAFF. The CDR3 nucleotides read TGTGCCAGCAGCGAAACAGGGCCCACTGAAGCTTTCTTT.

The chain combines TRBV5-1 with TRBJ1-1, with TRBD1 as a possible D gene (6 bases). The V and J ends lost 0 bases and 2 bases respectively, with 11 bases between them. Germline V CDR1 and CDR2: SGHRS, YFSETQ. This CDR3 comprises 15 residues. CDR3 in amino acids: CASSLGGTRNTEAFF. The CDR3 bases are TGCGCCAGCAGCTTGGGGGGGACACGTAACACTGAAGCTTTCTTT.

This chain uses TRBV4-3 with TRBJ2-7; 8 bases map to TRBD1. The CDR3 length is 15 residues. After removal of 4 bases from V and 2 bases from J, the junction contained 7 bases not matched to a gene. CDR1 is LGHNA, CDR2 YSLEER, per germline. CDR3 loop: CASSLQGQGAYEQYF. The CDR3 region has the DNA TGCGCCAGCAGCCTCCAAGGACAGGGTGCCTACGAGCAGTACTTC.

V usage is TRBV15 and J usage is TRBJ2-5; D perhaps matches TRBD2 (6 bases). The CDR3 sequence is 14 residues long. Germline V gene sequence: CDR1 LNHNV, CDR2 YYDKDF (reference sequence). Trimming left V 3 bases short and J 1 base short, with 9 bases between. The CDR3 sequence is CATSRPGLQETQYF. CDR3 sequence (DNA): TGTGCCACCAGCAGGCCGGGACTCCAAGAGACCCAGTACTTC.

This chain connects TRBV4-3 to TRBJ2-3; D gene uncertain. V gave up 4 bases and J gave up 8 bases, with 22 bases separating them. The CDR3 contains 16 residues. Germline-derived CDR1 and CDR2 are LGHNA and YSLEER. The CDR3 here is CASSPSLRVDHGTQYF. The CDR3 nucleotides read TGCGCCAGCAGCCCTTCACTCCGGGTCGACCACGGTACGCAGTATTTT.

V and J are TRBV6-2 or TRBV6-3 and TRBJ2-1, with D possibly being TRBD2 (5 bases). The CDR3 totals 16 residues. The V gene's germline CDR1 is MNHEY and CDR2 SVGEGT. Trimming removed 3 bases from V and 4 bases from J, with 16 bases in between. The CDR3 is CASSYRAGRPYNEQFF. CDR3 bases: TGTGCCAGCAGTTATAGGGCGGGTAGACCTTACAATGAGCAGTTCTTC.

This clone was observed a few times. The chain recombines TRBV5-1 with TRBJ2-7, with TRBD1 identical over 7 bases. The CDR3 covers 14 residues. Looked up from germline, CDR1 is SGHRS and CDR2 is YFSETQ. Germline trimming cut 2 bases from V and 3 bases from J; bases unmatched to any gene: 5. The chain's CDR3 is CASSLRAGGYEQYF. The CDR3 DNA sequence: TGCGCCAGCAGCTTAAGAGCAGGGGGCTACGAGCAGTACTTC.

The chain joins TRBV20-1 to TRBJ1-5; D remains unclear. CDR1 DFQATT and CDR2 SNEGSKA come from the germline V gene (reference sequence). The CDR3 has 15 residues. Trimming took 3 bases from V and 1 from J, leaving 13 bases between them. DNA for the CDR3: TGCAGTGCTAGTCAAAGTTCGGGGAGCAATCAGCCCCAGCATTTT. It translates to CSASQSSGSNQPQHF.

The rearrangement joins TRBV5-4 to TRBJ2-5, with 10 nucleotides matching TRBD2. Per the germline V gene, CDR1 is SGHNT and CDR2 is YYREEE (reference sequence). The CDR3 contains 13 residues. V shed 6 bases, J shed 2 bases, and the junction held 1 base outside the gene matches. In nucleotides, the CDR3 is TGTGCCAGCACAGCGGGGGGGCAAGAGACCCAGTACTTC. Amino acid sequence: CASTAGGQETQYF.

V is TRBV6-2 or TRBV6-3 and J is TRBJ2-3, with TRBD2 as a possible D gene (5 bases). This CDR3 contains 14 residues. V dropped 5 bases and J dropped 0 bases, with 9 bases sitting between them. The germline gives CDR1 MNHEY, CDR2 SVGEGT. In nucleotides, the CDR3 is TGTGCCAGCAGTCGAGGGTATAGCACAGATACGCAGTATTTT. As protein: CASSRGYSTDTQYF.

The J gene is TRBJ1-4, the V gene TRBV5-6; D call uncertain. The germline V gene has CDR1 SGHDT and CDR2 YYEEEE. V was trimmed by 0 bases and J by 5 bases, leaving 8 bases between them. This CDR3 is built from 14 residues. Written as DNA, the CDR3 is TGTGCCAGCAGCTTGGGAGGAGCAAATGAAAAACTGTTTTTT. Its translation: CASSLGGANEKLFF.

This clone was found once. The V and J genes are TRBV6-1 and TRBJ1-2; the D gene is possibly TRBD1 (5 bases). Germline values: CDR1 MNHNS, CDR2 SASEGT. The CDR3 loop spans 16 amino acids. Trimming removed 1 base from V and 3 bases from J, with 15 bases in between. The CDR3 here is CASSEGTGGGYYGYTF. CDR3 coding DNA: TGTGCCAGCAGTGAAGGAACGGGGGGAGGGTACTATGGCTACACCTTC.

V and J are TRBV7-9 and TRBJ1-2; TRBD1 agrees at 8 bases. CDR3 length: 15 residues. From germline, CDR1 is SEHNR and CDR2 FQNEAQ (reference sequence). With V trimmed by 5 bases and J by 7 bases, 12 bases remained unmatched. This CDR3 is CASSGSDRAPSGYTF. CDR3 DNA sequence: TGTGCCAGCAGCGGATCGGACAGGGCCCCTTCTGGCTACACCTTC.

This chain uses TRBV2 with TRBJ2-2; TRBD1 is a possible D gene (6 bases). This CDR3 has 13 residues. The V end lost 6 bases, the J end lost 4 bases, and 9 bases lay between the germline ends. CDR1 is SNHLY, CDR2 FYNNEI, per germline. DNA of the CDR3: TGTGCCAGCAGGGGGGACACCACCGGGGAGCTGTTTTTT. Translated: CASRGDTTGELFF.

This chain connects TRBV27 to TRBJ1-5; no reliable D call. CDR1 is MNHEY, CDR2 SMNVEV, per germline (reference sequence). The CDR3 is 14 amino acids. Trimming pared 5 bases from V and 0 bases from J, leaving 8 bases between. DNA for the CDR3: TGTGCCAGCAGTCATGAGAATAGCAATCAGCCCCAGCATTTT. Its translation: CASSHENSNQPQHF.

The rearrangement uses TRBV5-1 and TRBJ2-5; 8 bases agree with TRBD2. J lost 1 base, V lost 2 bases, and 4 bases had no gene match. CDR3 length: 15 amino acids. Germline V gene lookup returns CDR1 SGHRS and CDR2 YFSETQ. The CDR3 loop reads CASSLSGGSQETQYF. The CDR3 coding sequence is TGCGCCAGCAGCTTAAGCGGGGGTTCCCAAGAGACCCAGTACTTC.

This chain uses TRBV30 with TRBJ1-1; D unresolved. Germline CDR1 is GTSNPN and CDR2 is SVGIG (reference sequence). The CDR3 is made up of 12 amino acids. V shed 4 bases and J shed 3 bases, with 9 bases lying between them. The CDR3: CAWKREHTEAFF. The CDR3 coding sequence is TGTGCCTGGAAACGGGAACACACTGAAGCTTTCTTT.

This rearrangement joins TRBV6-2 or TRBV6-3 to TRBJ2-5; 10 positions agree with TRBD2. The CDR3 is made up of 13 amino acids. Germline trimming cut 4 bases from V and 5 bases from J; bases unmatched to any gene: 1. Germline V lookup: CDR1 MNHEY, CDR2 SVGEGT. The CDR3: CASSLLAGETQYF. The CDR3 nucleotides read TGTGCCAGCAGTTTACTAGCGGGGGAGACCCAGTACTTC.

The chain is built from TRBV27 and TRBJ2-5; a possible D gene is TRBD1 (6 bases). The CDR3 has 15 amino acids. Germline V gives CDR1 MNHEY, CDR2 SMNVEV (reference sequence). V lost 2 bases to trimming and J lost 4 bases, with 14 bases between them. The chain's CDR3 is CASSLQGTVSETQYF. For the CDR3, the DNA is TGTGCCAGCAGTTTACAGGGGACGGTATCAGAGACCCAGTACTTC.

The chain is built from TRBV5-5 and TRBJ2-5, with a tentative D call TRBD1 (5 bases). V lost 4 bases, J lost 11 bases, and 15 bases lay in between. The CDR3 totals 12 residues. CDR1 is SGHKS, CDR2 YYEKEE, per germline (reference sequence). This CDR3 reads CASSLERAGQYF. CDR3 DNA sequence: TGTGCCAGCAGCCTGGAAAGGGCAGGGCAGTACTTC.